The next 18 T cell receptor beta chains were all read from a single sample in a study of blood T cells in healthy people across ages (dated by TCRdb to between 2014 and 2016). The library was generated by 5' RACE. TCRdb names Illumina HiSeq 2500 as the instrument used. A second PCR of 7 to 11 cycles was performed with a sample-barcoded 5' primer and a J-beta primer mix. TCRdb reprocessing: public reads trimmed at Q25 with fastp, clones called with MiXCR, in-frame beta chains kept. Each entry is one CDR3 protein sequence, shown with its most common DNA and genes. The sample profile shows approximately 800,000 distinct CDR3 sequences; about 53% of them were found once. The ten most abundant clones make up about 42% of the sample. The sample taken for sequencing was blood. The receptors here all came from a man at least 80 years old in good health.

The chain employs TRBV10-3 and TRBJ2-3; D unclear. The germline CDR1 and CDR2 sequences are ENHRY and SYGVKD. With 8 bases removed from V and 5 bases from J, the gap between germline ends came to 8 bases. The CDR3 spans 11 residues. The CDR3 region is CAIGKGDTQYF. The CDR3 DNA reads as TGTGCCATCGGGAAGGGAGATACGCAGTATTTT.

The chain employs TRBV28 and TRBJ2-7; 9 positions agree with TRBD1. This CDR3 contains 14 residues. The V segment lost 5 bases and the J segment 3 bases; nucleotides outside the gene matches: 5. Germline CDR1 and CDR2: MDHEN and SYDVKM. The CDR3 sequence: CASSTSTGGYEQYF. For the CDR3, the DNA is TGTGCCAGCAGTACCTCGACAGGGGGCTACGAGCAGTACTTC.

The CDR3 sequence: CASSESGTGNIQYF. The CDR3 nucleotides read TGCGCCAGCAGTGAGTCAGGGACAGGGAACATTCAGTACTTC. The chain combines TRBV10-1 with TRBJ2-4; TRBD1 agrees at 9 bases. The CDR3 is 14 residues long. The germline V gene encodes CDR1 WNHNN and CDR2 SYGVQD (reference sequence). J was trimmed by 7 bases and V by 0 bases; bases with no gene match: 1.

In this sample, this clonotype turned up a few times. The CDR3: CASGSWGLSTDTQYF. The CDR3 coding sequence is TGTGCCAGCGGCTCCTGGGGGCTCAGCACAGATACGCAGTATTTT. V gene TRBV28 combines with J gene TRBJ2-3; tentatively, D is TRBD1 (6 bases). V dropped 8 bases and J dropped 0 bases, with 15 bases sitting between them. The CDR3 runs 15 residues. The V gene's germline CDR1 is MDHEN and CDR2 SYDVKM.

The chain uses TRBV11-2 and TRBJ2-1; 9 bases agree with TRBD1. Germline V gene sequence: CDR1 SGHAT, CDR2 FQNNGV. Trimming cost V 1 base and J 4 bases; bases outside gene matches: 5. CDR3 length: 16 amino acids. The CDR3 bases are TGTGCCAGCAGCTTAGCGGGACAGGGTGGGTACAATGAGCAGTTCTTC. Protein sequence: CASSLAGQGGYNEQFF.

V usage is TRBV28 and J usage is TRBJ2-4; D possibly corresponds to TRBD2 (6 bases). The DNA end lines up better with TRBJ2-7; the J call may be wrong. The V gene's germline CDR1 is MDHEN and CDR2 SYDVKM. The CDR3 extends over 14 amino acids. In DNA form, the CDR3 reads TGTGCCAGCAGTCCACCCAAGACTAGCTACGAGCAGTACTTC. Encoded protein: CASSPPKTSYEQYF.

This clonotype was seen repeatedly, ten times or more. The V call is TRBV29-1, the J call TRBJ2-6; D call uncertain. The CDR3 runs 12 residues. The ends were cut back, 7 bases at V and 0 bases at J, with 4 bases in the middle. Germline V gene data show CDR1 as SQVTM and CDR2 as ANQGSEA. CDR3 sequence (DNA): TGCAGCGCCCTCTCTGGGGCCAACGTCCTGACTTTC. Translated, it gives CSALSGANVLTF.

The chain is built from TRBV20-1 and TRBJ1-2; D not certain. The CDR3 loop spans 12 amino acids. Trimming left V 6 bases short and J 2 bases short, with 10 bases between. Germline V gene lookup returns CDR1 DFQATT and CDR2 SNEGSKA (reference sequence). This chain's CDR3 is CSARWGNYGYTF. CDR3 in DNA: TGCAGTGCCCGATGGGGAAACTATGGCTACACCTTC.

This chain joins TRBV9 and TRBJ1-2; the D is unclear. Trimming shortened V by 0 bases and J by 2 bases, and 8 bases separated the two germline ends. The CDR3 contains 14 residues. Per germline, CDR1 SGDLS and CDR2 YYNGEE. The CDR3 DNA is TGTGCCAGCAGCGTAGGGGCAGCGAACTATGGCTACACCTTC. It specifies CASSVGAANYGYTF.

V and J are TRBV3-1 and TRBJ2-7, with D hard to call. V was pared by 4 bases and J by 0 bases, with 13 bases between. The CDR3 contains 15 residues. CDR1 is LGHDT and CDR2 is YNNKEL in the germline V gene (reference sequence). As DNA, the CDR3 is TGTGCCAGCAGCCCCCTCTCGGTCTCCTCCTACGAGCAGTACTTC. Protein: CASSPLSVSSYEQYF.

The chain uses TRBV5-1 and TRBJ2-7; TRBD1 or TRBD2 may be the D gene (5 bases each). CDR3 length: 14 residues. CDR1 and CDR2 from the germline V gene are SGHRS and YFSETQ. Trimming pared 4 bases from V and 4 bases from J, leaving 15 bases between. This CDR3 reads CASSPRDQPYEQYF. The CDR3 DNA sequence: TGCGCCAGCAGCCCTAGGGACCAACCTTACGAGCAGTACTTC.

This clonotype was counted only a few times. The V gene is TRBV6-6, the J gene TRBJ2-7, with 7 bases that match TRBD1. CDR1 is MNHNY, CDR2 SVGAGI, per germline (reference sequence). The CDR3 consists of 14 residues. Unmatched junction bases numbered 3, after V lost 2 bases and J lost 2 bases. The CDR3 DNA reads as TGTGCCAGCAGTTACGGAGGACAGGCCTACGAGCAGTACTTC. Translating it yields CASSYGGQAYEQYF.

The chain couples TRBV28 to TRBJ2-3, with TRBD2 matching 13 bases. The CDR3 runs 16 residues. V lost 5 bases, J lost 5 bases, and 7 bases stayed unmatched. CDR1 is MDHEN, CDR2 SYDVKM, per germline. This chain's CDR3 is CASSPGLAGRKDTQYF. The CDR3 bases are TGTGCCAGCAGTCCGGGACTAGCGGGACGGAAAGATACGCAGTATTTT. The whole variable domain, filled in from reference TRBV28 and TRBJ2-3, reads DVKVTQSSRYLVKRTGEKVFLECVQDMDHENMFWYRQDPGLGLRLIYFSYDVKMKEKGDIPEGYSVSREKKERFSLILESASTNQTSMYLCASSPGLAGRKDTQYFGPGTRLTVL.

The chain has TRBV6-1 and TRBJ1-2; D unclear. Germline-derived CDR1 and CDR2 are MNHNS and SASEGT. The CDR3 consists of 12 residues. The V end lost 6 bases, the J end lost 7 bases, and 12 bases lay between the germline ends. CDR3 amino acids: CASSELGGGYTF. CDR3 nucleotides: TGTGCCAGCAGCGAGCTGGGTGGTGGCTACACCTTC.

CDR3 DNA: TGTGCCAGCAGTACCCGGGAGGGGTCAGGTGAAGCTTTCTTT. The encoded protein is CASSTREGSGEAFF. The chain links TRBV6-1 to TRBJ1-1; a possible D gene is TRBD1 (5 bases). The V gene lost 5 bases and the J gene lost 7 bases, with 17 bases spanning the gap. Germline V lookup: CDR1 MNHNS, CDR2 SASEGT. This CDR3 comprises 14 residues.

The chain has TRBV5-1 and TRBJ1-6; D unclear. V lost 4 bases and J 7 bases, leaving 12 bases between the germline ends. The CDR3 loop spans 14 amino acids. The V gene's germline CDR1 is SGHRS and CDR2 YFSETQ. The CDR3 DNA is TGCGCCAGCAGCCTCAACAGTGGGAATTCACCCCTCCACTTT. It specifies CASSLNSGNSPLHF.

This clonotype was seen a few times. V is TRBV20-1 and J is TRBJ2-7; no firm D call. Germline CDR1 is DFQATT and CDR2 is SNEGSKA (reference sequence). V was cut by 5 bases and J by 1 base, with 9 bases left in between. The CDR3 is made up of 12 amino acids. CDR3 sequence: CSAPHTSYEQYF. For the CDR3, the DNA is TGCAGTGCTCCACATACATCCTACGAGCAGTACTTC.

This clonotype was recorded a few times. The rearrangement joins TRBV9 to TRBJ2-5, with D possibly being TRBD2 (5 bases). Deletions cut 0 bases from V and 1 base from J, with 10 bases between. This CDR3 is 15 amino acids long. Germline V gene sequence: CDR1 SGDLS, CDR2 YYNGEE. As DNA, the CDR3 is TGTGCCAGCAGCGTAGCTCCCGGGGTCCAAGAGACCCAGTACTTC. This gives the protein CASSVAPGVQETQYF.